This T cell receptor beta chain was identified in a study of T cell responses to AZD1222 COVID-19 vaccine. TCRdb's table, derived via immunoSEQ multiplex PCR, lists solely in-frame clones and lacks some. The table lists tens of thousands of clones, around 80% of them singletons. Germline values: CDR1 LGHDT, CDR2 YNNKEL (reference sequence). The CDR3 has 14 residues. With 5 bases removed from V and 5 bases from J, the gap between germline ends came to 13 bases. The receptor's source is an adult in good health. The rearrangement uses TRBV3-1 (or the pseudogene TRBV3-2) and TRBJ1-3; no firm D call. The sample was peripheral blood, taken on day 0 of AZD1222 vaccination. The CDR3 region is CASSSASARNTIYF. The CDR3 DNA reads TGTGCCAGCAGCTCTGCTTCTGCACGAAACACCATATATTTT.